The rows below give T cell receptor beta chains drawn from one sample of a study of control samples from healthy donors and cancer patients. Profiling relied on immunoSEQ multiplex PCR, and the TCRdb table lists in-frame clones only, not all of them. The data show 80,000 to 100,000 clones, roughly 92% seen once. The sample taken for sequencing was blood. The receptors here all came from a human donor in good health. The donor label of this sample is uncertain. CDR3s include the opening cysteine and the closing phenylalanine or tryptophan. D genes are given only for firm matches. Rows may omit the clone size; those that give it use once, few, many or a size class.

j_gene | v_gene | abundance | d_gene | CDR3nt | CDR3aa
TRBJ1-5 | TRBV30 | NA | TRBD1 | TGTGCCTGGAGTAGAGGGACAGTAGGCAATCAGCCCCAGCATTTT | CAWSRGTVGNQPQHF
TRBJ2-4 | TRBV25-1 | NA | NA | TGTGCCAGCAGTGAATACCTGAAAGGCGTAGCCAAAAACATTCAGTACTTC | CASSEYLKGVAKNIQYF
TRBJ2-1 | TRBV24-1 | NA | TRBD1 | TGTGCCACCAGTGATAGGGACAGTTCCTCCTACAATGAGCAGTTCTTC | CATSDRDSSSYNEQFF
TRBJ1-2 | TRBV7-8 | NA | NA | TGTGCCAGCGGCAGGCAGTATAACTATGGCTACACCTTC | CASGRQYNYGYTF
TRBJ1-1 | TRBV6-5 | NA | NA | TGTGCCAGCAGTTACGGGGCGCGAAGAGGAACTGAAGCTTTCTTT | CASSYGARRGTEAFF
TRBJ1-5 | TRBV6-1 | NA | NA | TGTGCCAGCAGTGATCTCTCCGGGTTCGGCAATCAGCCCCAGCATTTT | CASSDLSGFGNQPQHF
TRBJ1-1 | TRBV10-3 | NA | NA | TGTGCCATCACCGACAGGAACACTGAAGCTTTCTTT | CAITDRNTEAFF
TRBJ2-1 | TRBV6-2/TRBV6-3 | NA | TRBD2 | TGTGCCAGCAGCTCCCGGACTAGCGGGGGGGTTTACAATGAGCAGTTCTTC | CASSSRTSGGVYNEQFF
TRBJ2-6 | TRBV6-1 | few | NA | TGTGCCAGCAGTAAAGGTCCCGGCGCTGGGGCCAACGTCCTGACTTTC | CASSKGPGAGANVLTF
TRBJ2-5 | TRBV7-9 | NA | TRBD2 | TGTGCCAGCAGCTTAGCCCAAATCCAGCGGGGATTCGGGGAGACCCAGTACTTC | CASSLAQIQRGFGETQYF
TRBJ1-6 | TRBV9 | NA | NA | TGTGCCAGCAGCGTAGAAGGGTATCCAACCTCACCCCTCCACTTT | CASSVEGYPTSPLHF
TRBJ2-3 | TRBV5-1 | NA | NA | TGCGCCAGCAGCGAGGCCCTTTCCGGCACAGATACGCAGTATTTT | CASSEALSGTDTQYF
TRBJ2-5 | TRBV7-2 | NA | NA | TGTGCCAGCAGCCGGGGAGACCAAGAGACCCAGTACTTC | CASSRGDQETQYF
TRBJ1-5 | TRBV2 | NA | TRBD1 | TGTGCCAGCAGTGAAGGGGGAGGGCAGGGGGCCCAGCATTTT | CASSEGGGQGAQHF
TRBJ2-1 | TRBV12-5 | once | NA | TGTGCTACAAACCGGGAGCCAGGGGTAAAGAATGAGCAGTTCTTC | CATNREPGVKNEQFF
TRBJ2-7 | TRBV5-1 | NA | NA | TGCGCCAGCAGCTCTGAGCAGGGAAGCCAGAACGAGCAGTACTTC | CASSSEQGSQNEQYF
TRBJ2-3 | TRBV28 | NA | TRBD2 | TGTGCCAGCAGCCATTCTTTCCCCGACTCTAGCGGGGGGGCGAGAGATACGCAGTATTTT | CASSHSFPDSSGGARDTQYF
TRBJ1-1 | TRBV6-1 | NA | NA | TGTGCCAGCAGTGAACCGGGCCATAACATGAACACTGAAGCTTTCTTT | CASSEPGHNMNTEAFF
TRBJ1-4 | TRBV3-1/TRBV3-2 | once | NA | TGTGCCAGCAGCCCGGGAGGGGCCTATAATGAAAAACTGTTTTTT | CASSPGGAYNEKLFF
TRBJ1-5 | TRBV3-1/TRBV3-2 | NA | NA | TGTGCCAGCAGCCACTGGGGGGAAGGTCAGCCCCAGCATTTT | CASSHWGEGQPQHF
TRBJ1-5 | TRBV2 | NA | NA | TGTGCCAGCAGTATTAGGGATCAGCCCCAGCATTTT | CASSIRDQPQHF
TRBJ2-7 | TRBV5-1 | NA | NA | TGCGCCAGCAGCTTGGGGGCAGGGAACTCCTACGAGCAGTACTTC | CASSLGAGNSYEQYF
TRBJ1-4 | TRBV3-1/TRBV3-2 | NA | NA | TGTGCCAGCACCCAGGGTCAGGGAGGTTCCAACGAAAAACTGTTTTTT | CASTQGQGGSNEKLFF
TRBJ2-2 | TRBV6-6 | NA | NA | TGTGCCAGCAGGGGATATTCGGACACCGGGGAGCTGTTTTTT | CASRGYSDTGELFF
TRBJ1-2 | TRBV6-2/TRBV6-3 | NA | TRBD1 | TGTGCCAGCAGTTACTCGATGGTGGACAGGGACCTCTATGGCTACACCTTC | CASSYSMVDRDLYGYTF
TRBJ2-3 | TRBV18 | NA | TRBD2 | TGTGCCAGCTCAGACCTTAAGCGGGGGGGCATCCCGACAGATACGCAGTATTTT | CASSDLKRGGIPTDTQYF
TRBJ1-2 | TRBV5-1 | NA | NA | TGCGCCAGCAGCTTTGGTCAGAACTATGGCTACACCTTC | CASSFGQNYGYTF
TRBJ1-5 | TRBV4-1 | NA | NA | TGCGCCAGCAGCCGCCTACAGGATTCATCTTTGCCCCAGCATTTT | CASSRLQDSSLPQHF
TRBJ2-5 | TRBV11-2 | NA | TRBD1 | TGTGCCAGCAGCGCCTACCGGGACAGCAACTTC | CASSAYRDSNF
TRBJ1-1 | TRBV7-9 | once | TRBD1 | TGTGCCAGCAGTTCCGGATTCAGGGGGCGCGAAGCTTTCTTT | CASSSGFRGREAFF
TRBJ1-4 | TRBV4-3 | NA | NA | TGCGCCAGCAGCCAAGGATGGGGAGCTAGCGAAAAACTGTTTTTT | CASSQGWGASEKLFF
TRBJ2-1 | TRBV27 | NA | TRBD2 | TGTGCCAGCCATCCTAGCGGCTTCTACAATGAGCAGTTCTTC | CASHPSGFYNEQFF
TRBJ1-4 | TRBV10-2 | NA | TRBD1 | TGCGCCAGCAGGCGGGACAGGGATGAAAAACTGTTTTTT | CASRRDRDEKLFF
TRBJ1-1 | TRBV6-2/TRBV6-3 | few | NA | TGTGCCAGCAGTTACTCGGTCACTGAAGCTTTCTTT | CASSYSVTEAFF
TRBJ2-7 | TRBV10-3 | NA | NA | TGTGCCATCAGTGATATCGGGGGCCGCGGCTACGAGCAGTACTTC | CAISDIGGRGYEQYF
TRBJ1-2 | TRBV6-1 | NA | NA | TGTGCCAGCAGTGAAGGTACAGCCCAGGGGGGCTACACCTTC | CASSEGTAQGGYTF
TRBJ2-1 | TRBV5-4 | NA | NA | TGTGCCAGCAGCTCTAGAGCCCTCCTAGGGAACTACAATGAGCAGTTCTTC | CASSSRALLGNYNEQFF
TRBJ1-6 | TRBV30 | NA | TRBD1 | TGTGCCTGGGGGGGACAGCTCTTATCACCCCTCCACTTT | CAWGGQLLSPLHF
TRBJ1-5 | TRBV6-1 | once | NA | TGTGCCAGCAGTGATGAGTATAGCAATCAGCCCCAGCATTTT | CASSDEYSNQPQHF
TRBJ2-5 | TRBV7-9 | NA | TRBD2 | TGTGCCAGCAGCATTAGCGGGGCCGGACAGACCCAGTACTTC | CASSISGAGQTQYF
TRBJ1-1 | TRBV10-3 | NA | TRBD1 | TGTGCCACCCGACAGGGGACGAACACTGAAGCTTTCTTT | CATRQGTNTEAFF
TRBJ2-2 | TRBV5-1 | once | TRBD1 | TGCGCCAGCAGCTTGGGGACAGGGGATTACACCGGGGAGCTGTTTTTT | CASSLGTGDYTGELFF
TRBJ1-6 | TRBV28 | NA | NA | TGTGCCAGCATTTCCCACGGTTCCATGAGCTCCTATAATTCACCCCTCCACTTT | CASISHGSMSSYNSPLHF
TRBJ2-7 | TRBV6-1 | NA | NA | TGTGCCAGCAGTGAAAGGGACGGGAGCGAGCAGTACTTC | CASSERDGSEQYF
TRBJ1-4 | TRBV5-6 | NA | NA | TGTGCCAGCAGCTTTGGAACTAATGAAAAACTGTTTTTT | CASSFGTNEKLFF
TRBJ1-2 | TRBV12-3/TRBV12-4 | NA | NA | TGTGCCAGCCGGGCCACGGCTGATGGCTACACCTTC | CASRATADGYTF
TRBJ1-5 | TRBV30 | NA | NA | TGTGCCTTGGATGCCCGGATCGGTAGCAATCAGCCCCAGCATTTT | CALDARIGSNQPQHF
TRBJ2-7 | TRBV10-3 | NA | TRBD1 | TGTGCCACCCAAAACTCACAGGGGTCGGGAGAGCAGTACTTC | CATQNSQGSGEQYF
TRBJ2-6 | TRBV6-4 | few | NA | TGTGCCAGCAGAGGAACACACGTGGGGGCCAACGTCCTGACTTTC | CASRGTHVGANVLTF
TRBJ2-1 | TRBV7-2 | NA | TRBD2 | TGTGCCAGCAGCTTAAGCGGGGGCGTTTACAATGAGCAGTTCTTC | CASSLSGGVYNEQFF
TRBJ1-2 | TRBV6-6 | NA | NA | TGTGCCAGCAGTGACCCACCACAGGAGCTAGATGGCTACACCTTC | CASSDPPQELDGYTF